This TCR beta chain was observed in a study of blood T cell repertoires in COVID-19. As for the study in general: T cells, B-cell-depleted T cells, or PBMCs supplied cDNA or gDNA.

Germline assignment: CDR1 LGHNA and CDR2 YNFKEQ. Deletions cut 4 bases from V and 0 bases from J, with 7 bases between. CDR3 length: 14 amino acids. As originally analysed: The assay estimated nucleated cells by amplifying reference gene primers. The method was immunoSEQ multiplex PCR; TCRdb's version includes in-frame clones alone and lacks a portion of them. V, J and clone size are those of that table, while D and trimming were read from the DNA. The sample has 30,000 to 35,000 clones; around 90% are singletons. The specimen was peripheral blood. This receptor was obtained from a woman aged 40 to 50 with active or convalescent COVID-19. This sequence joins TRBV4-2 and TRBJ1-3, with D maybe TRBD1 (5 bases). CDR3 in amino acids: CASSPDSSGNTIYF. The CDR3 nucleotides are TGTGCCAGCAGCCCTGACAGCTCTGGAAACACCATATATTTT.